In this sample, the clone carrying this T cell receptor (beta chain) turned up a few times. The antigen is not known. It may be a read error: a sequence one base away is much more abundant. This sample stems from a study of response to subunit inactivated influenza vaccine. Overall study results and limits: It was the authors' suggestion that each seasonal influenza vaccination recruits few new T cells.

MiXCR, applied by TCRdb to the RT-PCR reads, yields one record per CDR3 protein. There are roughly 500,000 distinct CDR3 sequences in the sample; 16% occur only once, and 2.5% to 3.5% lies in the top ten. V was clipped by 1 base and J by 1 base, with 4 bases between them. Germline values: CDR1 SGHTA, CDR2 FQGTGA. The CDR3 covers 13 residues. The V and J genes are TRBV7-3 and TRBJ1-1; D not resolved. This clonotype originated in a man aged 50 to 75 who received an inactivated influenza vaccine. Sample: CD4+ T cells sorted from PBMCs, taken 23 months after vaccination. This CDR3 reads CASSLRKNTEAFF. As DNA, the CDR3 is TGTGCCAGCAGCTTAAGGAAGAACACTGAAGCTTTCTTT.